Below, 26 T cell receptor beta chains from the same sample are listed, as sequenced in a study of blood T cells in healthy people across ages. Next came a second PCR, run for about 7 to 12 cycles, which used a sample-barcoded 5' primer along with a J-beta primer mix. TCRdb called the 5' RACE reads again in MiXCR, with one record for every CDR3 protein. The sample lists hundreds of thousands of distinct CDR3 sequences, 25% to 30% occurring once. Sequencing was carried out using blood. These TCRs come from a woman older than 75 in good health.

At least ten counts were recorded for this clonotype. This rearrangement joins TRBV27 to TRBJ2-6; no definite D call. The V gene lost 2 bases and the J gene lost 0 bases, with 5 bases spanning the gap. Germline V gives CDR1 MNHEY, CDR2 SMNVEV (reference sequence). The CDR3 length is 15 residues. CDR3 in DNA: TGTGCCAGCAGTTTACAGATCTCTGGGGCCAACGTCCTGACTTTC. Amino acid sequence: CASSLQISGANVLTF.

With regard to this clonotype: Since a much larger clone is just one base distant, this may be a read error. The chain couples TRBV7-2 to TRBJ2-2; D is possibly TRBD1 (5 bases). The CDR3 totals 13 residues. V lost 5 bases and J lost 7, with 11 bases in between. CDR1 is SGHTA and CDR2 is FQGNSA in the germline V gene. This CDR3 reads CTSSRGLGGELFF. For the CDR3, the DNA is TGTACCAGCAGCAGGGGCTTGGGCGGGGAGCTGTTTTTT.

The CDR3: CASSPRQPVHYEQYF. DNA for the CDR3: TGTGCCAGTAGTCCGAGACAACCGGTGCACTACGAGCAGTACTTC. The chain couples TRBV19 to TRBJ2-7; D gene ambiguous. Germline V CDR1 and CDR2: LNHDA, SQIVND (reference sequence). The CDR3 covers 15 residues. Trimming cost V 5 bases and J 3 bases, with 17 bases left between them.

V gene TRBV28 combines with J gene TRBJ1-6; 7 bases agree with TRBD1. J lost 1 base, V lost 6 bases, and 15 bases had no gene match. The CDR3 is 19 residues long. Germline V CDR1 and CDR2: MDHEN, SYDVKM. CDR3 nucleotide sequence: TGTGCCAGCAGCCTCATCAGGGGGAAATTTAGTTCCTATAATTCACCCCTCCACTTT. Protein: CASSLIRGKFSSYNSPLHF.

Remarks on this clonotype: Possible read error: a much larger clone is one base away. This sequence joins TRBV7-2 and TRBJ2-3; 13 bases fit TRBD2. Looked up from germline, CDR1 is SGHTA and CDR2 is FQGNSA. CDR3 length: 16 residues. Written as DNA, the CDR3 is TGTGTCAGCAGCTCGGGGACTAGCGGGGTCACAGATACGCAGTATTTT. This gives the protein CVSSSGTSGVTDTQYF.

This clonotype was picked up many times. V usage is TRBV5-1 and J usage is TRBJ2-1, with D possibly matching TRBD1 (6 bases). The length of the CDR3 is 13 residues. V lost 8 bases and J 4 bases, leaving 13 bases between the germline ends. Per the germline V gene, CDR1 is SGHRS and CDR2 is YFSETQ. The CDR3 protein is CASHRERYNEQFF. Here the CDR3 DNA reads TGCGCCAGTCACAGGGAGAGGTACAATGAGCAGTTCTTC.

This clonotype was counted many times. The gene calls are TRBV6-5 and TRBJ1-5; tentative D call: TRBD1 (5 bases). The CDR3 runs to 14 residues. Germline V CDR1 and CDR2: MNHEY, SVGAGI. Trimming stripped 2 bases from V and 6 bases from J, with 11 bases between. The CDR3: CASSYGGWGQPQHF. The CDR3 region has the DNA TGTGCCAGCAGTTACGGGGGTTGGGGTCAGCCCCAGCATTTT.

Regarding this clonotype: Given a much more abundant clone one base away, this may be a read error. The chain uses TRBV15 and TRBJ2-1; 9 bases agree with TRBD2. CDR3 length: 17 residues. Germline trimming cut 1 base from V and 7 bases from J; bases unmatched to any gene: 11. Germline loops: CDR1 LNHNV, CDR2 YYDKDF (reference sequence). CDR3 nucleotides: TGTGCCACCAGCAGAGGAGGGTCGCGGGGGGGCCAGAATGAGCAGTTCTTC. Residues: CATSRGGSRGGQNEQFF.

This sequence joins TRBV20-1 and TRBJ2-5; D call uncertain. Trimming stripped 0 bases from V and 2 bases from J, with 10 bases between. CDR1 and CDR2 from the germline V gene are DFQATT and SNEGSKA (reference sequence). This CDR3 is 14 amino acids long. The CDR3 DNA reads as TGCAGTGCTAGAGATCGTGTACTACAAGAGACCCAGTACTTC. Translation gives CSARDRVLQETQYF.

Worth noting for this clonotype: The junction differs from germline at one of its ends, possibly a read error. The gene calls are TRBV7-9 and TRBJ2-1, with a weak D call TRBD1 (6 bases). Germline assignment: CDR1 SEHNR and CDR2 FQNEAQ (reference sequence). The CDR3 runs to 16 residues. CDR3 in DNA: TGTGCCTGCAGCTTAGGTCAGGGGAAAGGCTACAATGAGCAGTTCTTC. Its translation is CACSLGQGKGYNEQFF.

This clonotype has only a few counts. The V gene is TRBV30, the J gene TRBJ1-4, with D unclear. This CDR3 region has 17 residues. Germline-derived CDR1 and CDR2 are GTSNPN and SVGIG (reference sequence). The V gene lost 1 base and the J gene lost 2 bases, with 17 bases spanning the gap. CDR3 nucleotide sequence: TGTGCCTGGAGTGGGGCTAACCCGAAGTCGACTAATGAAAAACTGTTTTTT. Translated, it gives CAWSGANPKSTNEKLFF.

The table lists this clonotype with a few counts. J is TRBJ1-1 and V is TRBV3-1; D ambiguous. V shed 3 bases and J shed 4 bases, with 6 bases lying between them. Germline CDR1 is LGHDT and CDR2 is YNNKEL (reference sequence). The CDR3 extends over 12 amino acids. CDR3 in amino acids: CASSQLGTEAFF. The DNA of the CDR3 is TGTGCCAGCAGCCAGTTGGGCACTGAAGCTTTCTTT.

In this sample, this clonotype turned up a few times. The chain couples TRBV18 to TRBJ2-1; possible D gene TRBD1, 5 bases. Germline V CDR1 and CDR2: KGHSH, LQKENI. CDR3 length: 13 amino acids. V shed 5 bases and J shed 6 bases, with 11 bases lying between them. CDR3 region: CASSFQGPNEQFF. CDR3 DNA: TGTGCCAGCTCATTCCAGGGTCCCAATGAGCAGTTCTTC.

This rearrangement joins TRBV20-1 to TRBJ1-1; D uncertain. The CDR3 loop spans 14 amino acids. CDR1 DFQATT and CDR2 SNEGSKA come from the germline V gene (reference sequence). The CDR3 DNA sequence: TGCAGCCCGCTGAATGAGGCGGAGAACACTGAAGCTTTCTTT. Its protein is CSPLNEAENTEAFF.

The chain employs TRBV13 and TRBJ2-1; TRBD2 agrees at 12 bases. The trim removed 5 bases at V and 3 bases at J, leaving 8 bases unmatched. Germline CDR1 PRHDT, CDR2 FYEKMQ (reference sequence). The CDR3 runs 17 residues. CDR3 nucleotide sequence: TGTGCCAGCAGCCCGACACTAGCGGGAGGACTCTACAATGAGCAGTTCTTC. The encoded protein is CASSPTLAGGLYNEQFF.

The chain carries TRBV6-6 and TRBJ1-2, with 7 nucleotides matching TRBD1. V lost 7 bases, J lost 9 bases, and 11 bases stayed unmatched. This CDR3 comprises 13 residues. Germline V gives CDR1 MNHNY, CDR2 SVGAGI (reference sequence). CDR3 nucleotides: TGTGCCAGCAATCTATATCAAGGGGGCAGCTACACCTTC. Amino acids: CASNLYQGGSYTF.

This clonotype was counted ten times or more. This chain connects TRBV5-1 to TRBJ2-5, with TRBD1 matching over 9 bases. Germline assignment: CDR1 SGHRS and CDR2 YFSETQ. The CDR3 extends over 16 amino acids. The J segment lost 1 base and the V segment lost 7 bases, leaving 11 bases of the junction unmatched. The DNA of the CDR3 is TGCGCCAGCTCGACACAGGGGGCGCTCCCCCAAGAGACCCAGTACTTC. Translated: CASSTQGALPQETQYF.

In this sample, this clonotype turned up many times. This CDR3 reads CASSSGRLNSPLHF. CDR3 DNA: TGTGCCAGCAGCTCGGGACGGCTTAATTCACCCCTCCACTTT. The chain joins TRBV7-2 to TRBJ1-6, with a tentative D call TRBD1 (5 bases). Germline CDR1 SGHTA, CDR2 FQGNSA. The ends were cut back, 4 bases at V and 6 bases at J, with 10 bases in the middle. This CDR3 comprises 14 residues.

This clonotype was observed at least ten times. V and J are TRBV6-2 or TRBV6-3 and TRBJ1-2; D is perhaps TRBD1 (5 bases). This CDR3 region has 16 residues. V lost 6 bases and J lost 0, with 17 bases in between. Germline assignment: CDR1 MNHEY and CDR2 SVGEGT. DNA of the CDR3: TGTGCCAGCAGCCCGATTTCGGACACCTCTAACTATGGCTACACCTTC. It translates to CASSPISDTSNYGYTF.

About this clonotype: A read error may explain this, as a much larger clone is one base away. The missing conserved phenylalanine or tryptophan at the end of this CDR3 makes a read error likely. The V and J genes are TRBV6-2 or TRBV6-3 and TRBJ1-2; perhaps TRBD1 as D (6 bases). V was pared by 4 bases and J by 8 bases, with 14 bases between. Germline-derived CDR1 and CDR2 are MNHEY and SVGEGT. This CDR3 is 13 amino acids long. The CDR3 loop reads CASSFGQPRGYTC. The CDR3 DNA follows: TGTGCCAGCAGTTTCGGACAGCCTCGGGGCTACACCTGC.

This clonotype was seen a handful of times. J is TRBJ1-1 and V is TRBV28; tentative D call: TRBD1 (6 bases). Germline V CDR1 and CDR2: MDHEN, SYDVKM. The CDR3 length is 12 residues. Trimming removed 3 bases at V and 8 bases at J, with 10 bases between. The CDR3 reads CASSFGQSEAFF. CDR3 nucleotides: TGTGCCAGCAGTTTCGGACAGTCGGAAGCTTTCTTT.

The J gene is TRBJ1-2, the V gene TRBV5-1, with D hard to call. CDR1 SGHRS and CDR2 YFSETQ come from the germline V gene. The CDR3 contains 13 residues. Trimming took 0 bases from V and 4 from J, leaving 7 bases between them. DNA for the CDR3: TGCGCCAGCAGCTTGGATCAGCTCTATGGCTACACCTTC. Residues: CASSLDQLYGYTF.

CDR3: CASRVLAGGPGEAQYF. For the CDR3, the DNA is TGCGCCAGCAGAGTCCTAGCGGGGGGGCCTGGGGAGGCCCAGTACTTC. V is TRBV5-1 and J is TRBJ2-5; 12 bases are a match to TRBD2. The J segment lost 9 bases and the V segment lost 5 bases, leaving 14 bases of the junction unmatched. Germline V gene lookup returns CDR1 SGHRS and CDR2 YFSETQ. CDR3 length: 16 amino acids.

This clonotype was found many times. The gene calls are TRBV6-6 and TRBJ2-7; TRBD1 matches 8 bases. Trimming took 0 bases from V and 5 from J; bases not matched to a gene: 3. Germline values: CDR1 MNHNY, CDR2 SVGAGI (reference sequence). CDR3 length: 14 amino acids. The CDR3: CASSYSQGAHEQYF. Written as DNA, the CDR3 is TGTGCCAGCAGTTACTCTCAGGGGGCTCACGAGCAGTACTTC.

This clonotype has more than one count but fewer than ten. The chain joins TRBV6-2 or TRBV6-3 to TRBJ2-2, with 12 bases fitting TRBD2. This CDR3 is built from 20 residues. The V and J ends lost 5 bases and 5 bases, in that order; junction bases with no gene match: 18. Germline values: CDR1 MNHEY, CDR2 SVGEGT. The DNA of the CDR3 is TGTGCCAGCAGTACGCCGACTAGCGGGGGCGCCCCTGTTTTTACCGGGGAGCTGTTTTTT. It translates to CASSTPTSGGAPVFTGELFF.

Written as DNA, the CDR3 is TGTGCCAGCAGCTATACTGGACTACAAATCTACGAGCAGTACTTC. Translation: CASSYTGLQIYEQYF. The chain joins TRBV7-2 to TRBJ2-7, with D tentatively TRBD2 (6 bases). Germline V gene sequence: CDR1 SGHTA, CDR2 FQGNSA. The CDR3 runs to 15 residues. V was pared by 4 bases and J by 3 bases, with 16 bases between. Filled out from reference TRBV7-2 and TRBJ2-7, the complete variable domain reads GAGVSQSPSNKVTEKGKDVELRCDPISGHTALYWYRQSLGQGLEFLIYFQGNSAPDKSGLPSDRFSAERTGGSVSTLTIQRTQQEDSAVYLCASSYTGLQIYEQYFGPGTRLTVT.